A single sample gave rise to the 26 T cell receptor beta chains below, sequenced in a study of T-cell reconstitution after alpha-beta-depleted transplantation in children (dated by TCRdb to the mid-2010s). The treatment or condition label corresponds to: allogeneic hematopoietic cell transplantation with graft depleted of TCRalphabeta T cells and CD19 B cells. The receptor library was made with PCR. Instrument on record: Illumina HiSeq 2500. TCR library preparation used molecular barcoding, with unique molecular identifiers applied to normalize quantification of the TCRbeta repertoire. The raw public data were reprocessed by TCRdb itself: fastp quality trimming at Q25, MiXCR clonotype calling, in-frame beta chains only. CDR3 protein duplicates are merged, each entry listing the most common genes and DNA. The sample table contains approximately 430,000 distinct CDR3 sequences; only one count was recorded for roughly 17% of them. Roughly 27% of the sample is in the top ten clones.

This specimen was PBMCs, mostly from graft donor cells, taken 360 days after TCRalphabeta/CD19-depleted stem cell transplant. Receptors were obtained from a boy under three years old who had a stem cell transplant for Wiskott-Aldrich syndrome, so the T cells may come from the graft donor.

This clonotype has a handful of counts. The chain links TRBV10-3 to TRBJ2-2, with D possibly matching TRBD2 (6 bases). The germline V gene has CDR1 ENHRY and CDR2 SYGVKD. The CDR3 is 15 amino acids. V was clipped by 2 bases and J by 5 bases, with 12 bases between them. This CDR3 is CAISETSTWTGELFF. DNA of the CDR3: TGTGCCATCAGTGAGACTAGCACGTGGACCGGGGAGCTGTTTTTT.

J is TRBJ2-5 and V is TRBV28, with a tentative D call TRBD1 (7 bases). The CDR3 has 12 residues. V dropped 6 bases and J dropped 5 bases, with 10 bases sitting between them. The germline V gene encodes CDR1 MDHEN and CDR2 SYDVKM. In DNA, the CDR3 is TGTGCCAGCAGATCAGGGGGGGAGACCCAGTACTTC. It yields the protein CASRSGGETQYF.

The chain couples TRBV24-1 to TRBJ2-7, with D tentatively TRBD1 (6 bases). Germline values: CDR1 KGHDR, CDR2 SFDVKD. V was clipped by 4 bases and J by 0 bases, with 9 bases between them. There are 14 residues in the CDR3. CDR3: CATSDPGASYEQYF. CDR3 nucleotide sequence: TGTGCCACCAGTGACCCAGGGGCCTCCTACGAGCAGTACTTC.

This clonotype was detected ten times or more. The V and J genes are TRBV12-3 or TRBV12-4 and TRBJ1-2, with D hard to call. Trimming pared 7 bases from V and 6 bases from J, leaving 15 bases between. This CDR3 is built from 13 residues. The CDR3 DNA is TGTGCCAGCACCCTTGACTGGACCCATGGCTACACCTTC. It yields the protein CASTLDWTHGYTF.

The CDR3 DNA reads TGCAGCGTTGGCGTCCGGGGGGCTACTGATGAGCAGTTCTTC. Amino acids: CSVGVRGATDEQFF. The chain couples TRBV29-1 to TRBJ2-1, with D possibly TRBD2 on 7 matching bases. V lost 4 bases, J lost 8 bases, and 18 bases lay in between. The CDR3 is made up of 14 amino acids. In germline, CDR1 is SQVTM, CDR2 ANQGSEA.

J is TRBJ1-1 and V is TRBV7-2; no definite D call. This CDR3 comprises 14 residues. CDR1 is SGHTA, CDR2 FQGNSA, per germline. Deletions cut 3 bases from V and 0 bases from J, with 8 bases between. CDR3 sequence reads: CASSLWVVNTEAFF. The CDR3, as DNA: TGTGCCAGCAGCTTGTGGGTTGTGAACACTGAAGCTTTCTTT.

V and J are TRBV7-9 and TRBJ2-1; TRBD2 aligns across 10 bases. The CDR3 runs 15 residues. Germline CDR1 and CDR2: SEHNR and FQNEAQ (reference sequence). V shed 1 base, J shed 9 bases, and the junction held 6 bases outside the gene matches. The DNA of the CDR3 is TGTGCCAGCAGCTTAGTCCTAGCGGGAGTGGGTGAGCAGTTCTTC. Its translation: CASSLVLAGVGEQFF.

The V and J genes are TRBV7-2 and TRBJ2-1; 8 positions match TRBD2. The CDR3 is 17 residues long. CDR1 and CDR2 (germline): SGHTA, FQGNSA. The V and J ends lost 5 bases and 0 bases, in that order; junction bases with no gene match: 9. The CDR3 region has the DNA TGTGCCAGCAGCCGTGAAGGACTAGCTGTCTCCTACAATGAGCAGTTCTTC. This encodes CASSREGLAVSYNEQFF.

V usage is TRBV6-1 and J usage is TRBJ2-5, with D possibly TRBD2 on 6 matching bases. Germline V lookup: CDR1 MNHNS, CDR2 SASEGT. The CDR3 spans 12 residues. Trimming removed 5 bases from V and 4 bases from J, with 8 bases in between. CDR3 coding DNA: TGTGCCAGCAGTCGGGAGCGAGAGACCCAGTACTTC. Its protein is CASSRERETQYF.

The chain recombines TRBV12-3 or TRBV12-4 with TRBJ2-7; the D is unclear. The germline V and J ends were trimmed by 2 bases and 6 bases, with 14 bases remaining between them. CDR3 length: 14 amino acids. DNA for the CDR3: TGTGCCAGCAGTTTACTGGTCGTAAGAAGCGAGCAGTACTTC. Protein sequence: CASSLLVVRSEQYF.

This clonotype showed up just a few times. The V call is TRBV12-3 or TRBV12-4, the J call TRBJ2-5; TRBD1 matches 11 bases. The CDR3 runs to 17 residues. Trimming removed 5 bases from V and 2 bases from J; junction bases left unmatched: 10. CDR3 bases: TGTGCCAGCAGTCGGGGTAGGACAGGGGGCTTTCAAGAGACCCAGTACTTC. Its translation: CASSRGRTGGFQETQYF.

The chain couples TRBV11-2 to TRBJ2-5; D call uncertain. The germline CDR1 and CDR2 sequences are SGHAT and FQNNGV. The CDR3 covers 16 residues. Between the trimmed V and J ends, which lost 5 bases and 3 bases, there was a span of 19 bases. The CDR3 region is CASSHLVGSLEETQYF. CDR3 in DNA: TGTGCCAGCAGCCACTTGGTAGGGTCCCTCGAAGAGACCCAGTACTTC. The full variable domain, rest sourced from reference TRBV11-2 and TRBJ2-5, is EAGVAQSPRYKIIEKRQSVAFWCNPISGHATLYWYQQILGQGPKLLIQFQNNGVVDDSQLPKDRFSAERLKGVDSTLKIQPAKLEDSAVYLCASSHLVGSLEETQYFGPGTRLLVL.

The chain joins TRBV6-6 to TRBJ2-1; a weak D match, TRBD1 (7 bases). Trimming stripped 5 bases from V and 9 bases from J, with 14 bases between. This CDR3 has 13 amino acids. Germline lookup yields CDR1 MNHNY and CDR2 SVGAGI (reference sequence). The CDR3 coding sequence is TGTGCCAGCAGTCCCCGACAGGGAGGTGAGCAGTTCTTC. This translates into CASSPRQGGEQFF.

This clonotype was seen a few times. The chain carries TRBV3-1 and TRBJ2-4, with TRBD1 matching 9 bases. The CDR3 contains 18 residues. In germline, CDR1 is LGHDT, CDR2 YNNKEL (reference sequence). The V gene end was trimmed by 1 base and the J gene end by 1 base; junction bases not matched to a gene: 8. DNA for the CDR3: TGTGCCAGCAGCCAAGCCCATACAGGGGGCTTTGCCAAAAACATTCAGTACTTC. It encodes CASSQAHTGGFAKNIQYF.

The sample holds a few counts of this clonotype. The CDR3 DNA reads as TGTGCCAGCAGCAAGGGACAGGTATACAATGAGCAGTTCTTC. The encoded protein is CASSKGQVYNEQFF. The V gene is TRBV7-6, the J gene TRBJ2-1, with TRBD1 matching over 8 bases. V lost 5 bases to trimming and J lost 4 bases; unmatched junction nucleotides: 4. CDR1 and CDR2 (germline): SGHVS, FNYEAQ. The CDR3 is made up of 14 amino acids.

The chain recombines TRBV15 with TRBJ2-2; 12 bases match TRBD2. The trim removed 2 bases at V and 5 bases at J, leaving 9 bases unmatched. The CDR3 totals 18 residues. Germline CDR1 reads LNHNV; CDR2 reads YYDKDF (reference sequence). The CDR3 spells CATSRKLAGGLSTGELFF. CDR3 in DNA: TGTGCCACCAGCAGAAAGCTAGCGGGGGGGCTTTCGACCGGGGAGCTGTTTTTT.

This clonotype was picked up a small number of times. The J gene is TRBJ2-3, the V gene TRBV7-2; D is uncertain. The CDR3 is 17 amino acids. Germline V lookup: CDR1 SGHTA, CDR2 FQGNSA. Trimming stripped 3 bases from V and 1 base from J, with 17 bases between. The CDR3 DNA sequence: TGTGCCAGCAGCTTTCGGCCAGACCTAGGACGCACAGATACGCAGTATTTT. Residues: CASSFRPDLGRTDTQYF.

The chain uses TRBV28 and TRBJ2-5; 8 bases fit TRBD2. The V and J ends lost 4 bases and 5 bases, in that order; junction bases with no gene match: 6. The germline V gene has CDR1 MDHEN and CDR2 SYDVKM. The CDR3 sequence is 14 residues long. CDR3 sequence (DNA): TGTGCCAGCAGTTACCCCGGGGGGGATGAGACCCAGTACTTC. This gives the protein CASSYPGGDETQYF.

This clonotype was seen a handful of times. The J gene is TRBJ1-1, the V gene TRBV5-6, with unresolved D. The CDR3 covers 13 residues. Trimming took off 2 bases at V and 0 bases at J, with 5 bases between the two ends. CDR1 SGHDT and CDR2 YYEEEE come from the germline V gene. The CDR3 DNA follows: TGTGCCAGCAGCTTCGTGGTGAACACTGAAGCTTTCTTT. Translation: CASSFVVNTEAFF.

The rearrangement joins TRBV18 to TRBJ1-1; D is unclear. Germline V gives CDR1 KGHSH, CDR2 LQKENI. V was shortened by 0 bases and J by 3 bases, with 8 bases between the two germline ends. The CDR3 runs 14 residues. CDR3 residues: CASSPPDGYTEAFF. The CDR3 region has the DNA TGTGCCAGCTCACCACCGGACGGTTACACTGAAGCTTTCTTT. The whole variable domain, remainder taken from reference TRBV18 and TRBJ1-1, is NAGVMQNPRHLVRRRGQEARLRCSPMKGHSHVYWYRQLPEEGLKFMVYLQKENIIDESGMPKERFSAEFPKEGPSILRIQQVVRGDSAAYFCASSPPDGYTEAFFGQGTRLTVV.

This clonotype turned up a few times. This chain links TRBV20-1 with TRBJ2-7; 10 bases agree with TRBD2. Trimming took 1 base from V and 2 from J; bases not matched to a gene: 2. Germline values: CDR1 DFQATT, CDR2 SNEGSKA (reference sequence). The CDR3 length is 14 residues. The CDR3 region has the DNA TGCAGTGCTAGAGCCCTAGCGGGAGCCTACGAGCAGTACTTC. Its translation: CSARALAGAYEQYF.

V and J are TRBV5-1 and TRBJ2-2; 7 bases agree with TRBD1. Germline CDR1 reads SGHRS; CDR2 reads YFSETQ. V shed 4 bases, J shed 4 bases, and the junction held 4 bases outside the gene matches. The CDR3 is made up of 14 amino acids. The CDR3 is CASSMDRITGELFF. CDR3 DNA: TGCGCCAGCAGCATGGACAGGATCACCGGGGAGCTGTTTTTT.

This clonotype was seen only a few times. The chain's CDR3 is CASSLVGTAKNIQYF. For the CDR3, the DNA is TGTGCCAGCAGTTTAGTGGGGACAGCCAAAAACATTCAGTACTTC. The chain links TRBV12-3 or TRBV12-4 to TRBJ2-4; the D gene could be TRBD1 or TRBD2 (5 bases each). Trimming shortened V by 1 base and J by 0 bases, and 7 bases separated the two germline ends. The CDR3 length is 15 residues.

Written as DNA, the CDR3 is TGCGCCAGCAGCTTGGCCCCTAGCGGGATTCCCACAGATACGCAGTATTTT. Encoded protein: CASSLAPSGIPTDTQYF. This chain links TRBV5-1 with TRBJ2-3; 9 nucleotides agree with TRBD2. Germline V CDR1 and CDR2: SGHRS, YFSETQ. The CDR3 has 17 residues. The trim removed 0 bases at V and 2 bases at J, leaving 7 bases unmatched.

V gene TRBV7-2 combines with J gene TRBJ2-7, with 7 positions matching TRBD2. The CDR3 extends over 14 amino acids. V shed 2 bases and J 3 bases; nucleotides not matched to a gene: 4. Germline V gene lookup returns CDR1 SGHTA and CDR2 FQGNSA. The CDR3 sequence is CASSLLRGDYEQYF. CDR3 sequence (DNA): TGTGCCAGCAGCTTATTACGGGGGGACTACGAGCAGTACTTC. The full variable domain, completed using reference TRBV7-2 and TRBJ2-7, is GAGVSQSPSNKVTEKGKDVELRCDPISGHTALYWYRQSLGQGLEFLIYFQGNSAPDKSGLPSDRFSAERTGGSVSTLTIQRTQQEDSAVYLCASSLLRGDYEQYFGPGTRLTVT.

This clonotype was counted many times. The chain uses TRBV20-1 and TRBJ2-7; 8 nucleotides match TRBD2. Per germline, CDR1 DFQATT and CDR2 SNEGSKA (reference sequence). This CDR3 is 16 amino acids long. V was pared by 6 bases and J by 2 bases, with 15 bases of the junction left unmatched. DNA for the CDR3: TGCAGTGCCCCAGACACAAGCGGGAGTGGGACCTACGAGCAGTACTTC. This gives the protein CSAPDTSGSGTYEQYF.